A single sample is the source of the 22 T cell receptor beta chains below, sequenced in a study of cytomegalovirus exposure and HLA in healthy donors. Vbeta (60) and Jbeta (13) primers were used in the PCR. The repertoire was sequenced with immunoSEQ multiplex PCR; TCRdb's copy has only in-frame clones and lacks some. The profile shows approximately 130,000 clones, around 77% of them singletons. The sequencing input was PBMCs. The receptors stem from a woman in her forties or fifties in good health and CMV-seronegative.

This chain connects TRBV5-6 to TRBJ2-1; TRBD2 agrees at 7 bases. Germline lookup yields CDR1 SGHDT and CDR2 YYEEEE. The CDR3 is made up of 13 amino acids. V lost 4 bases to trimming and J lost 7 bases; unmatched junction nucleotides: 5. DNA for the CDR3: TGTGCCAGCAGCCAGGGCGGGGGTAATGAGCAGTTCTTC. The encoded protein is CASSQGGGNEQFF.

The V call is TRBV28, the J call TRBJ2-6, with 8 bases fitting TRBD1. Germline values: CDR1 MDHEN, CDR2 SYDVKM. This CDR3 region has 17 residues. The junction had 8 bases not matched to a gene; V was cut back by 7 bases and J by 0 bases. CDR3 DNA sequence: TGTGCCAGCACCCTAGGGACAGGAGACTCTGGGGCCAACGTCCTGACTTTC. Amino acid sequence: CASTLGTGDSGANVLTF.

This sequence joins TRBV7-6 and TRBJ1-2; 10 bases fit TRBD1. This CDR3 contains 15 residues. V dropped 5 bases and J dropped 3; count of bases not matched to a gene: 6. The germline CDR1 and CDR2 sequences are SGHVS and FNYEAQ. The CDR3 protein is CASSQRDRGDYGYTF. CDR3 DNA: TGTGCCAGCAGCCAAAGGGACAGGGGCGACTATGGCTACACCTTC.

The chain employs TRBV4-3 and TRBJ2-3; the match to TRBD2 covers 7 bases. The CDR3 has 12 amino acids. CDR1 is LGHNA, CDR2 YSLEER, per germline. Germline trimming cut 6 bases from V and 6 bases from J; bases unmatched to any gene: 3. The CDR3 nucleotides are TGCGCCAGCAGTCGGGACTATGATACGCAGTATTTT. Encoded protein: CASSRDYDTQYF.

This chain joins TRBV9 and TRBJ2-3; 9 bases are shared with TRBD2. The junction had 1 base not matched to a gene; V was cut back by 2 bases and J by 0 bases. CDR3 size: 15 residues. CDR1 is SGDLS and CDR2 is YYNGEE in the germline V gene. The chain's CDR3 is CASSVTSGSTDTQYF. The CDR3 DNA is TGTGCCAGCAGCGTCACTAGCGGGAGCACAGATACGCAGTATTTT.

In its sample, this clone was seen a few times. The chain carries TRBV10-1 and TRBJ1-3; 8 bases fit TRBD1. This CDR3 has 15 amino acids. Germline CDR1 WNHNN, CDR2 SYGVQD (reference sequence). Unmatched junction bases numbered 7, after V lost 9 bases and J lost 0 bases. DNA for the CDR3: TGCGCCAGAAGCCGGGACAGGAACTCTGGAAACACCATATATTTT. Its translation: CARSRDRNSGNTIYF.

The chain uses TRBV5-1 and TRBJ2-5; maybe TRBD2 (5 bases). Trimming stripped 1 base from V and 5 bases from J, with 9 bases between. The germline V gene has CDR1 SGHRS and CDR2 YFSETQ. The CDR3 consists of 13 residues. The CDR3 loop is CASSLWERETQYF. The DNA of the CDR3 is TGCGCCAGCAGCTTGTGGGAGAGGGAGACCCAGTACTTC.

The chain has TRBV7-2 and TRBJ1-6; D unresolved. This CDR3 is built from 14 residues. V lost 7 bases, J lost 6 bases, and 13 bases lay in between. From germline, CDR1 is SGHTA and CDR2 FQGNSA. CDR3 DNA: TGTGCCAGCACCGGACGGGATCGTAATTCACCCCTCCACTTT. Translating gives CASTGRDRNSPLHF.

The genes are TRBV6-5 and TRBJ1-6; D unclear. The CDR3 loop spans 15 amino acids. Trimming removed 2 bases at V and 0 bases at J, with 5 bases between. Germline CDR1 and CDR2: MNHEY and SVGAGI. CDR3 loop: CASSYLSSYNSPLHF. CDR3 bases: TGTGCCAGCAGTTACCTTAGCTCCTATAATTCACCCCTCCACTTT.

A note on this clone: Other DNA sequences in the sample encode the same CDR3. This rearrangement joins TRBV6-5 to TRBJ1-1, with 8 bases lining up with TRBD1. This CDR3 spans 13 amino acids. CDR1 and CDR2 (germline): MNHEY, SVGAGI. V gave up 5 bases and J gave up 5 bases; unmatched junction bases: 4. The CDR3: CASSARGRTEAFF. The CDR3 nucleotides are TGTGCCAGCAGTGCCAGGGGGCGAACTGAAGCTTTCTTT.

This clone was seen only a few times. The CDR3 DNA reads TGTGCCAGCTCACCTCTGGGCGTTAGCTCCTACGAGCAGTACTTC. This translates into CASSPLGVSSYEQYF. The chain employs TRBV18 and TRBJ2-7; D gene uncertain. Germline V gene lookup returns CDR1 KGHSH and CDR2 LQKENI. This CDR3 comprises 15 residues. V gave up 3 bases and J gave up 0 bases, with 12 bases separating them. The full variable domain, in which reference TRBV18 and TRBJ2-7 provide the parts outside the CDR3, is NAGVMQNPRHLVRRRGQEARLRCSPMKGHSHVYWYRQLPEEGLKFMVYLQKENIIDESGMPKERFSAEFPKEGPSILRIQQVVRGDSAAYFCASSPLGVSSYEQYFGPGTRLTVT.

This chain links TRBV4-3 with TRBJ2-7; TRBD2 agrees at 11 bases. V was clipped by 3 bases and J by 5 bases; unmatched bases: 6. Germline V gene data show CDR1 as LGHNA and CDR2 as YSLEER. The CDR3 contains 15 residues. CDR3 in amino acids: CASSHVLAGVDEQYF. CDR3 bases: TGCGCCAGCAGCCATGTACTAGCGGGAGTCGACGAGCAGTACTTC.

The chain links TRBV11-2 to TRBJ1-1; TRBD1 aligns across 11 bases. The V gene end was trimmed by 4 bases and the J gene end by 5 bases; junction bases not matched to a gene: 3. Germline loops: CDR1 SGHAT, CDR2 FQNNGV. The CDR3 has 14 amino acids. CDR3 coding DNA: TGTGCCAGCAGCTGGGACAGGGGGAGGACTGAAGCTTTCTTT. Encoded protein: CASSWDRGRTEAFF.

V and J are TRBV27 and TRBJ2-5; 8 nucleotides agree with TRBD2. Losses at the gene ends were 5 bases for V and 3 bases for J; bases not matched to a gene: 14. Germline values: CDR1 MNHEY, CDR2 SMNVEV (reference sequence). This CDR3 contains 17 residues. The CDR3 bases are TGTGCCAGCAGTCCCCGGGGGGGTCAGGGAAGAGAAGAGACCCAGTACTTC. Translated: CASSPRGGQGREETQYF.

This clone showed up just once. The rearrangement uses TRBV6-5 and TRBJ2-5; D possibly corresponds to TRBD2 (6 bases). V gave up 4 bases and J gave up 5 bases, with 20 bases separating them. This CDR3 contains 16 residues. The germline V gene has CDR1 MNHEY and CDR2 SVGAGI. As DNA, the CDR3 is TGTGCCAGCAGTTCCTTGAAGAGCGGGCCGCCGGAGACCCAGTACTTC. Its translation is CASSSLKSGPPETQYF.

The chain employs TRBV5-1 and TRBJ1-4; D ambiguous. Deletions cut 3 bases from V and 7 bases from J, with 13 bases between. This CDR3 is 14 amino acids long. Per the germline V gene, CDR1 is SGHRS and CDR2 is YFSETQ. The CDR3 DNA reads TGCGCCAGCAGCTGGATGGCTGCAGGTGAAAAACTGTTTTTT. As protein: CASSWMAAGEKLFF.

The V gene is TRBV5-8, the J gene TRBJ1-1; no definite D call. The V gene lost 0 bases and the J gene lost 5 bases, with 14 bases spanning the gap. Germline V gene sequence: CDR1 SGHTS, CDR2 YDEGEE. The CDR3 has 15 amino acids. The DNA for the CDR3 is TGTGCCAGCAGCTTGGTTCCCCTGGGAGGAACTGAAGCTTTCTTT. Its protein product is CASSLVPLGGTEAFF.

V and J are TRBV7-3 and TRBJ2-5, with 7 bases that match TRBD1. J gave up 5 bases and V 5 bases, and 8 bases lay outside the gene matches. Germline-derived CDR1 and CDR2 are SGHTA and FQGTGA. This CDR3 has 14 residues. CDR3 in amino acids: CASSPGGAGETQYF. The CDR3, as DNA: TGTGCCAGCAGCCCAGGGGGAGCTGGGGAGACCCAGTACTTC.

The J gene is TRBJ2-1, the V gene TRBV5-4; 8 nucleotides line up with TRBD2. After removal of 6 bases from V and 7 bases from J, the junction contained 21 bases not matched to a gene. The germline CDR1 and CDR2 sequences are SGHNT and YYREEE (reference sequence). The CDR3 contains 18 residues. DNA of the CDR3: TGTGCCAGCAACCCCCTGGCGGGGAAGCGGGAGACTCGAAATGAGCAGTTCTTC. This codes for CASNPLAGKRETRNEQFF.

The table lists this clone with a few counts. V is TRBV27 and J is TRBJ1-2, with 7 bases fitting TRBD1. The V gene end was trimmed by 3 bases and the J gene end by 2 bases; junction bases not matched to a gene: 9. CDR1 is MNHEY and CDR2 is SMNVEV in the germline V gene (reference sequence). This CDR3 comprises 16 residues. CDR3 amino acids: CASSFNKGAENYGYTF. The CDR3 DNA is TGTGCCAGCAGTTTTAACAAGGGGGCTGAGAACTATGGCTACACCTTC.

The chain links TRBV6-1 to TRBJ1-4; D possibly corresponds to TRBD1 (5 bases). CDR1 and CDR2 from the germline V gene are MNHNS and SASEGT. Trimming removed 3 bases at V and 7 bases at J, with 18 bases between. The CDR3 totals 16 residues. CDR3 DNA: TGTGCCAGCAGTGATTTGTCGGGGGACCTTCGTGAAAAACTGTTTTTT. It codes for CASSDLSGDLREKLFF.

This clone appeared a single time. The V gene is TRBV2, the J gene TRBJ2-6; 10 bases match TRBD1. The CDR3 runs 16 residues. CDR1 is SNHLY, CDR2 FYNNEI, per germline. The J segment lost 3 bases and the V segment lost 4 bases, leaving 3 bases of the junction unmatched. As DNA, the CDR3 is TGTGCCAGCAGTGTGACAGGGGGCTTTGGGGCCAACGTCCTGACTTTC. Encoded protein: CASSVTGGFGANVLTF.